These 5 T cell receptor delta chains share one sample of origin, sequenced in a study of gamma-delta chains in newborns, infants, children. TCRdb reanalysed the reads via CATT. The top ten clones hold roughly 15% of a sample with 4,000 to 5,000 delta-chain clones, 38% of them seen once. Sequenced: blood. These receptors originate from a child who received the measles vaccine.

The CDR3 DNA reads TGTGCCTTTCCTAGGCTGGGGACCGATAAACTCATCTTT. It translates to CAFPRLGTDKLIF. V usage is TRDV3 and J usage is TRDJ1; D may be TRDD3 (6 bases). This CDR3 region has 13 residues. Looked up from germline, CDR1 is TVYSNPD and CDR2 is GDNSRS (reference sequence). The V and J ends lost 2 bases and 2 bases respectively, with 12 bases between them.

This clone has more than one count but fewer than ten. The rearrangement links TRAV29/DV5 to TRDJ1; 8 nucleotides align to TRDD3. The ends lost 2 bases at V and 0 bases at J; junction bases unmatched: 27. This CDR3 is built from 22 residues. Germline V CDR1 and CDR2: NSMFDY, ISSIKDK. The CDR3 region is CAARCWEANLLLGAEYTDKLIF. The DNA for the CDR3 is TGTGCAGCAAGGTGCTGGGAGGCCAACCTTCTACTGGGGGCCGAGTACACCGATAAACTCATCTTT. Full variable domain (outside the CDR3, taken from reference TRAV29/DV5 and TRDJ1): DQQVKQNSPSLSVQEGRISILNCDYTNSMFDYFLWYKKYPAEGPTFLISISSIKDKNEDGRFTVFLNKSAKHLSLHIVPSQPGDSAVYFCAARCWEANLLLGAEYTDKLIFGKGTRVTVEP.

The table lists this clone with a few counts. Mismatch with germline at one junction end may stem from a read error. The same CDR3 also results from other DNA sequences found in this sample. The CDR3 coding sequence is TGTGCTCTTGGGGAACTCTGGTACCCGTTGATGGTGGGGACCTCAGCACAACTTTTCTTT. Amino acids: CALGELWYPLMVGTSAQLFF. The rearrangement uses TRDV1 and TRDJ2; tentatively, D is TRDD3 (5 bases). The CDR3 covers 20 residues. Per germline, CDR1 TSWWSYY and CDR2 QGS.

This clone is labeled as medium-sized. This chain connects TRDV3 to TRDJ1; 8 nucleotides align to TRDD3. Trimming cost V 2 bases and J 8 bases; bases outside gene matches: 1. The CDR3 runs to 10 residues. Germline V gene lookup returns CDR1 TVYSNPD and CDR2 GDNSRS (reference sequence). CDR3: CAFYWGKLIF. CDR3 coding DNA: TGTGCCTTTTACTGGGGGAAACTCATCTTT. The variable domain in full, with the rest retrieved from reference TRDV3 and TRDJ1, is CDKVTQSSPDQTVASGSEVVLLCTYDTVYSNPDLFWYRIRPDYSFQFVFYGDNSRSEGADFTQGRFSVKHILTQKAFHLVISPVRTEDSATYYCAFYWGKLIFGKGTRVTVEP.

This clone was counted between two and nine times. The rearrangement joins TRDV1 to TRDJ1; 11 bases line up with TRDD3. V dropped 1 base and J dropped 2; count of bases not matched to a gene: 18. Per the germline V gene, CDR1 is TSWWSYY and CDR2 is QGS. The CDR3 totals 21 residues. The CDR3 region has the DNA TGTGCTCTTGGGGAACCACCACGTACCCACTGGGGGATAACGCGTACCGATAAACTCATCTTT. Translating gives CALGEPPRTHWGITRTDKLIF.